Listed here are 28 T cell receptor beta chains from one sample, sequenced in a study of T cells in Graves' hyperthyroidism and ophthalmopathy. There were TCR beta CDR3 regions amplified from RNA transcripts. First-round RT-PCR with HTBI primers amplified the TCR CDR3 region. One entry per CDR3 protein results from TCRdb running MiXCR on the multiplex PCR reads. The sample holds 490,000 or so distinct CDR3 sequences, about 15% seen once. Sequenced input: blood. The receptors were sampled from a woman aged 30 to 39 with Graves' ophthalmopathy.

There are many counts of this clonotype. CDR3 nucleotide sequence: TGTGCCTGGGCCAGGGAGGGTAGCGGGGGTTCCTACGAGCAGTACTTC. Protein sequence: CAWAREGSGGSYEQYF. The V and J genes are TRBV30 and TRBJ2-7, with 9 bases aligning to TRBD2. The V segment lost 5 bases and the J segment 1 base; nucleotides outside the gene matches: 12. The V gene's germline CDR1 is GTSNPN and CDR2 SVGIG (reference sequence). The CDR3 extends over 16 amino acids.

This clonotype was seen ten or more times. The chain links TRBV5-1 to TRBJ1-2; D ambiguous. Germline CDR1 SGHRS, CDR2 YFSETQ. The CDR3 has 15 residues. The V end was cut by 2 bases, the J end by 4 bases, with 15 bases between. The DNA for the CDR3 is TGCGCCAGCAGCTTCTCCGGGGAGATCGGCTATGGCTACACCTTC. Its protein product is CASSFSGEIGYGYTF.

The chain couples TRBV20-1 to TRBJ2-1, with 7 bases that match TRBD2. CDR3 size: 15 residues. CDR1 DFQATT and CDR2 SNEGSKA come from the germline V gene (reference sequence). With V trimmed by 5 bases and J by 7 bases, 14 bases remained unmatched. The CDR3 nucleotides read TGCAGTGCTCAAGAGGGGAAGGGACTACCTAATGAGCAGTTCTTC. Its protein product is CSAQEGKGLPNEQFF.

The table lists this clonotype with many counts. This sequence joins TRBV3-1 and TRBJ1-1; D gene unclear. Germline-derived CDR1 and CDR2 are LGHDT and YNNKEL (reference sequence). Trimming pared 4 bases from V and 1 base from J, leaving 13 bases between. The CDR3 has 15 amino acids. CDR3 region: CASSLDFGPNTEAFF. The CDR3 nucleotides are TGTGCCAGCAGCCTTGACTTCGGGCCGAACACTGAAGCTTTCTTT.

The CDR3 spells CASRTGLSNQPQHF. CDR3 nucleotide sequence: TGTGCCAGCCGGACAGGGCTCAGCAATCAGCCCCAGCATTTT. The chain combines TRBV19 with TRBJ1-5, with TRBD1 matching 8 bases. V gave up 9 bases and J gave up 1 base; unmatched junction bases: 5. The germline V gene has CDR1 LNHDA and CDR2 SQIVND (reference sequence). CDR3 length: 14 amino acids.

This clonotype was counted ten times or more. The chain is built from TRBV7-3 and TRBJ2-2; 8 positions agree with TRBD2. V trimming: 3 bases; J trimming: 1 base; junction bases outside the gene matches: 1. Looked up from germline, CDR1 is SGHTA and CDR2 is FQGTGA. CDR3 length: 15 amino acids. CDR3 DNA sequence: TGTGCCAGCAGCTTTAGCGGGGAGAACACCGGGGAGCTGTTTTTT. It is translated as CASSFSGENTGELFF. Based on the CDR3 plus reference TRBV7-3 and TRBJ2-2, the full variable domain is GAGVSQTPSNKVTEKGKYVELRCDPISGHTALYWYRQSLGQGPEFLIYFQGTGAADDSGLPNDRFFAVRPEGSVSTLKIQRTERGDSAVYLCASSFSGENTGELFFGEGSRLTVL.

The V call is TRBV5-1, the J call TRBJ1-1, with 8 bases that match TRBD1. The V segment lost 4 bases and the J segment 6 bases; nucleotides outside the gene matches: 17. Germline CDR1 reads SGHRS; CDR2 reads YFSETQ. The CDR3 has 17 residues. CDR3 in DNA: TGCGCCAGCAGCGCAGTACAGTCCTACAGGGGGGCGGCTGAAGCTTTCTTT. It is translated as CASSAVQSYRGAAEAFF.

This chain's CDR3 is CASSLGQQDVLTF. DNA of the CDR3: TGCGCCAGCAGCTTGGGACAGCAAGACGTCCTGACTTTC. J is TRBJ2-6 and V is TRBV5-1; possibly TRBD1 for D (5 bases). The germline CDR1 and CDR2 sequences are SGHRS and YFSETQ. With 0 bases removed from V and 11 bases from J, the gap between germline ends came to 9 bases. The CDR3 runs to 13 residues.

This clonotype was picked up many times. V and J are TRBV6-2 or TRBV6-3 and TRBJ1-5; D perhaps matches TRBD1 (5 bases). CDR1 and CDR2 (germline): MNHEY, SVGEGT. Trimming left V 2 bases short and J 2 bases short, with 13 bases between. CDR3 size: 16 residues. This CDR3 reads CASSYSRGVGNQPQHF. The CDR3 DNA reads TGTGCCAGCAGTTACAGTCGGGGGGTCGGCAATCAGCCCCAGCATTTT.

The rearrangement joins TRBV6-5 to TRBJ2-3, with a tentative D call TRBD1 (6 bases). Germline V lookup: CDR1 MNHEY, CDR2 SVGAGI. The CDR3 runs 16 residues. The V gene lost 0 bases and the J gene lost 3 bases, with 13 bases spanning the gap. The CDR3 DNA sequence: TGTGCCAGCAGTTACTCGTTAGGGGACAAAACAGATACGCAGTATTTT. It yields the protein CASSYSLGDKTDTQYF.

This rearrangement joins TRBV19 to TRBJ1-5; TRBD1 matches at 8 bases. Germline values: CDR1 LNHDA, CDR2 SQIVND (reference sequence). This CDR3 has 15 residues. J lost 6 bases, V lost 5 bases, and 9 bases had no gene match. CDR3 residues: CASSPRTGLSQPQHF. DNA of the CDR3: TGTGCCAGTAGTCCCAGGACAGGGTTATCTCAGCCCCAGCATTTT.

This clonotype was picked up many times. The gene calls are TRBV20-1 and TRBJ2-1, with TRBD2 matching 10 bases. CDR1 is DFQATT, CDR2 SNEGSKA, per germline (reference sequence). With 3 bases clipped from V and 9 bases from J, the junction kept 5 bases outside the gene matches. The CDR3 totals 13 residues. CDR3 nucleotides: TGCAGTGCTAGTAGGCTAGCGGGAGCTGAGCAGTTCTTC. It translates to CSASRLAGAEQFF.

V is TRBV28 and J is TRBJ2-7; the match to TRBD1 covers 7 bases. Trimming at V came to 2 bases and at J to 5 bases, leaving 0 bases not matched to a gene. Germline V gene sequence: CDR1 MDHEN, CDR2 SYDVKM. The CDR3 is 12 amino acids. CDR3 sequence reads: CASSLQGDEQYF. DNA for the CDR3: TGTGCCAGCAGTTTACAGGGGGACGAGCAGTACTTC.

This clonotype appeared many times. The chain joins TRBV20-1 to TRBJ1-2, with TRBD1 identical over 10 bases. The CDR3 has 13 amino acids. After removal of 6 bases from V and 8 bases from J, the junction contained 9 bases not matched to a gene. Germline loops: CDR1 DFQATT, CDR2 SNEGSKA (reference sequence). In DNA form, the CDR3 reads TGCAGTGCCCTGGAGGGACAGGGGCGGGGCTACACCTTC. Translation: CSALEGQGRGYTF.

The chain joins TRBV4-3 to TRBJ2-2, with 8 bases aligning to TRBD1. Germline CDR1 LGHNA, CDR2 YSLEER. The CDR3 extends over 17 amino acids. Trimming at V came to 0 bases and at J to 1 base, leaving 4 bases not matched to a gene. The CDR3 DNA reads TGCGCCAGCAGCCAAGATCCAGGGGGCTTGAACACCGGGGAGCTGTTTTTT. Translation gives CASSQDPGGLNTGELFF.

Ten or more counts support this clonotype. The chain carries TRBV7-3 and TRBJ2-1; TRBD2 aligns across 9 bases. Germline V gene data show CDR1 as SGHTA and CDR2 as FQGTGA. V dropped 5 bases and J dropped 3; count of bases not matched to a gene: 5. The CDR3 totals 15 residues. CDR3 loop: CASSRSGSVYNEQFF. Written as DNA, the CDR3 is TGTGCCAGCAGCCGTAGCGGGAGTGTCTACAATGAGCAGTTCTTC.

This clonotype has at least ten counts. The chain employs TRBV7-2 and TRBJ2-3; 7 nucleotides agree with TRBD2. V was clipped by 5 bases and J by 9 bases; unmatched bases: 5. This CDR3 region has 12 residues. The germline gives CDR1 SGHTA, CDR2 FQGNSA. The CDR3 loop is CASSTTSHTQYF. In DNA form, the CDR3 reads TGTGCCAGCAGCACGACTAGCCACACGCAGTATTTT.

This clonotype was seen ten or more times. The J gene is TRBJ1-1, the V gene TRBV29-1; 7 nucleotides align to TRBD1. V was clipped by 7 bases and J by 0 bases; unmatched bases: 5. The length of the CDR3 is 13 residues. CDR1 is SQVTM and CDR2 is ANQGSEA in the germline V gene. The CDR3 coding sequence is TGCAGCGCGGACAGGACCATGAACACTGAAGCTTTCTTT. Amino acids: CSADRTMNTEAFF.

This clonotype was recorded at least ten times. This sequence joins TRBV5-1 and TRBJ2-7, with a tentative D call TRBD1 (5 bases). Germline V gene lookup returns CDR1 SGHRS and CDR2 YFSETQ. Trimming stripped 3 bases from V and 3 bases from J, with 13 bases between. The CDR3 has 14 amino acids. The CDR3 bases are TGCGCCAGCAGCTGGAAGACAGAACACTACGAGCAGTACTTC. This sequence encodes CASSWKTEHYEQYF.

This clonotype was detected only once. The J gene is TRBJ1-5, the V gene TRBV12-3 or TRBV12-4; 7 nucleotides agree with TRBD1. V trimming: 5 bases; J trimming: 2 bases; junction bases outside the gene matches: 9. The CDR3 contains 16 residues. The DNA for the CDR3 is TGTGCCAGCAGTCCGCGACAGGGAGGCGGCAATCAGCCCCAGCATTTT. Protein product: CASSPRQGGGNQPQHF.

The rearrangement links TRBV28 to TRBJ2-7; maybe TRBD2 (6 bases). CDR3 length: 13 residues. In germline, CDR1 is MDHEN, CDR2 SYDVKM. The germline V and J ends were trimmed by 6 bases and 7 bases, with 16 bases remaining between them. CDR3 sequence reads: CASSPELGGEQYF. CDR3 DNA sequence: TGTGCCAGCAGCCCAGAGCTCGGGGGAGAGCAGTACTTC.

CDR3 loop: CSAPGQAFRGKETQYF. The CDR3 DNA reads TGCAGTGCCCCGGGACAGGCCTTTAGGGGAAAAGAGACCCAGTACTTC. The chain links TRBV20-1 to TRBJ2-5; 8 nucleotides line up with TRBD1. Per the germline V gene, CDR1 is DFQATT and CDR2 is SNEGSKA (reference sequence). Germline trimming cut 6 bases from V and 3 bases from J; bases unmatched to any gene: 15. The CDR3 covers 16 residues.

Ten or more counts support this clonotype. V usage is TRBV7-2 and J usage is TRBJ2-6; D is ambiguous. V was pared by 3 bases and J by 3 bases, with 12 bases between. The CDR3 length is 16 residues. Germline V gene lookup returns CDR1 SGHTA and CDR2 FQGNSA. The CDR3 spells CASSFAAYGGANVLTF. CDR3 DNA: TGTGCCAGCAGCTTTGCGGCGTATGGTGGGGCCAACGTCCTGACTTTC.

A single count supports this clonotype. The rearrangement joins TRBV6-5 to TRBJ1-2; 7 nucleotides match TRBD1. The CDR3 spans 15 residues. J was trimmed by 8 bases and V by 0 bases; bases with no gene match: 9. Germline CDR1 and CDR2: MNHEY and SVGAGI. The CDR3 loop is CASSYSYDRENGYTF. CDR3 DNA: TGTGCCAGCAGTTACTCATACGACAGGGAAAACGGCTACACCTTC.

This clonotype was found many times. The rearrangement uses TRBV2 and TRBJ1-5; 7 bases agree with TRBD1. V was clipped by 1 base and J by 4 bases; unmatched bases: 4. This CDR3 is built from 15 residues. In germline, CDR1 is SNHLY, CDR2 FYNNEI. The CDR3 DNA is TGTGCCAGCAGTGAAGAGCTGACAGGGAATCAGCCCCAGCATTTT. It codes for CASSEELTGNQPQHF. Filled out from reference TRBV2 and TRBJ1-5, the complete variable domain reads EPEVTQTPSHQVTQMGQEVILRCVPISNHLYFYWYRQILGQKVEFLVSFYNNEISEKSEIFDDQFSVERPDGSNFTLKIRSTKLEDSAMYFCASSEELTGNQPQHFGDGTRLSIL.

This clonotype was seen ten or more times. The chain uses TRBV20-1 and TRBJ2-1; possibly TRBD2 for D (5 bases). Trimming shortened V by 6 bases and J by 6 bases, and 21 bases separated the two germline ends. The V gene's germline CDR1 is DFQATT and CDR2 SNEGSKA (reference sequence). The CDR3 is 15 amino acids. CDR3 coding DNA: TGCAGTGCGCAACCCGAGGCTAGCTGGGGCAATGAGCAGTTCTTC. This sequence encodes CSAQPEASWGNEQFF.

J is TRBJ2-3 and V is TRBV4-3, with 8 bases identical to TRBD2. Germline V gives CDR1 LGHNA, CDR2 YSLEER. V trimming: 1 base; J trimming: 6 bases; junction bases outside the gene matches: 9. The CDR3 is made up of 16 amino acids. The CDR3 loop is CASSQVAGTRGDTQYF. In nucleotides, the CDR3 is TGCGCCAGCAGCCAAGTAGCCGGGACTAGGGGGGATACGCAGTATTTT.

This clonotype showed up many times. The chain uses TRBV5-8 and TRBJ1-5; 9 bases are shared with TRBD1. CDR3 length equals 15 residues. Germline loops: CDR1 SGHTS, CDR2 YDEGEE. The V and J ends lost 4 bases and 3 bases, in that order; junction bases with no gene match: 5. For the CDR3, the DNA is TGTGCCAGCAGCGGTTGGGACAGGGTCAATCAGCCCCAGCATTTT. This encodes CASSGWDRVNQPQHF.